These 20 T cell receptor beta chains originate from one sample sequenced in a study of blood T cell repertoires in COVID-19. Measured with immunoSEQ multiplex PCR; TCRdb has only the in-frame clones, and not every one. The data contain 150,000 or so clones, about 77% of them singletons. Sequencing was done on a sample of peripheral blood. These receptors all come from a woman between 50 and 59 years old with active or convalescent COVID-19.

This clone was recorded a few times. V and J are TRBV7-8 and TRBJ2-5; D is uncertain. The CDR3 runs 14 residues. Trimming stripped 1 base from V and 3 bases from J, with 9 bases between. Germline lookup yields CDR1 SGHVS and CDR2 FQNEAQ. The CDR3 nucleotides read TGTGCCAGCAGCTTAGGGTGGCGGAAAGAGACCCAGTACTTC. This encodes CASSLGWRKETQYF.

The chain's CDR3 is CSASPDRGHTDTQYF. The CDR3 coding sequence is TGCAGTGCCAGTCCGGACAGGGGACACACAGATACGCAGTATTTT. J is TRBJ2-3 and V is TRBV20-1; 9 bases fit TRBD1. Germline-derived CDR1 and CDR2 are DFQATT and SNEGSKA (reference sequence). The CDR3 extends over 15 amino acids. Trimming cost V 6 bases and J 2 bases; bases outside gene matches: 9.

The chain combines TRBV19 with TRBJ1-5; D is unresolved. The CDR3 extends over 16 amino acids. Germline values: CDR1 LNHDA, CDR2 SQIVND (reference sequence). Trimming took off 6 bases at V and 2 bases at J, with 17 bases between the two ends. This CDR3 is CASSALGLQGNQPQHF. CDR3 sequence (DNA): TGTGCCAGTAGCGCGCTGGGTCTCCAGGGCAATCAGCCCCAGCATTTT.

The genes are TRBV28 and TRBJ2-1, with 7 bases aligning to TRBD2. From germline, CDR1 is MDHEN and CDR2 SYDVKM. This CDR3 has 18 residues. V shed 2 bases, J shed 0 bases, and the junction held 10 bases outside the gene matches. The CDR3 DNA sequence: TGTGCCAGCAGTTTAGTGTCTAGCGGTTACAGCTCCTACAATGAGCAGTTCTTC. It codes for CASSLVSSGYSSYNEQFF.

This chain joins TRBV21-1 and TRBJ1-2; TRBD1 was called by the table and not checked on the DNA. TRBV21-1 represents a pseudogene. The CDR3 extends over 17 amino acids. CDR3 loop: CASSKFGTEKIYYGYTF. In DNA, the CDR3 is TGTGCCAGCAGCAAATTCGGGACAGAAAAAATCTACTATGGCTACACCTTC.

The chain couples TRBV5-1 to TRBJ1-1; D ambiguous. CDR1 and CDR2 (germline): SGHRS, YFSETQ. Trimming stripped 0 bases from V and 2 bases from J, with 8 bases between. This CDR3 comprises 14 residues. CDR3 bases: TGCGCCAGCAGCTTGGCCATTAGAAACACTGAAGCTTTCTTT. Amino acids: CASSLAIRNTEAFF.

This clone was seen a few times. The chain joins TRBV19 to TRBJ1-1, with 7 nucleotides matching TRBD1. The CDR3 is 12 residues long. V shed 7 bases and J 5 bases; nucleotides not matched to a gene: 4. Germline loops: CDR1 LNHDA, CDR2 SQIVND (reference sequence). CDR3 region: CASTGGRTEAFF. The CDR3 nucleotides read TGTGCCAGTACAGGGGGGAGAACTGAAGCTTTCTTT.

This chain uses TRBV27 with TRBJ1-2, with D unclear. CDR3 length: 11 amino acids. Germline-derived CDR1 and CDR2 are MNHEY and SMNVEV (reference sequence). V shed 10 bases and J shed 0 bases, with 6 bases lying between them. CDR3 in amino acids: CATQSNYGYTF. CDR3 sequence (DNA): TGTGCCACCCAATCTAACTATGGCTACACCTTC.

The chain is built from TRBV5-1 and TRBJ2-3; 9 bases fit TRBD1. Germline V gene sequence: CDR1 SGHRS, CDR2 YFSETQ. CDR3 length: 16 amino acids. V lost 2 bases to trimming and J lost 5 bases; unmatched junction nucleotides: 9. The CDR3 region is CASSLGTGYVEDTQYF. In nucleotides, the CDR3 is TGCGCCAGCAGCTTAGGGACAGGGTACGTTGAAGATACGCAGTATTTT.

This clone was detected ten times or more. The V gene is TRBV3-1 (or the pseudogene TRBV3-2), the J gene TRBJ1-2, with a tentative D call TRBD1 (6 bases). The germline V gene encodes CDR1 LGHDT and CDR2 YNNKEL (reference sequence). V dropped 4 bases and J dropped 7 bases, with 19 bases sitting between them. This CDR3 spans 15 amino acids. The CDR3 nucleotides are TGTGCCAGCAGCCCCGACACATACAGGGCAGCTGGCTACACCTTC. The encoded protein is CASSPDTYRAAGYTF.

The gene calls are TRBV7-2 and TRBJ1-1; 11 bases are shared with TRBD1. V was clipped by 4 bases and J by 1 base; unmatched bases: 2. The CDR3 spans 15 residues. Germline V gives CDR1 SGHTA, CDR2 FQGNSA. As DNA, the CDR3 is TGTGCCAGCAGCTGGGGGACAGGGGGGAACACTGAAGCTTTCTTT. Protein: CASSWGTGGNTEAFF.

This clone was found once. DNA for the CDR3: TGTGCCAGCAGCCAAGTGACGGGGCCCGGAGGGGAAAAACTGTTTTTT. This gives the protein CASSQVTGPGGEKLFF. V gene TRBV4-2 combines with J gene TRBJ1-4, with a possible D match to TRBD1 (5 bases). V was trimmed by 1 base and J by 8 bases, leaving 17 bases between them. Germline V gene sequence: CDR1 LGHNA, CDR2 YNFKEQ. The CDR3 sequence is 16 residues long.

The chain employs TRBV30 and TRBJ2-1; 13 nucleotides match TRBD2. From germline, CDR1 is GTSNPN and CDR2 SVGIG (reference sequence). This CDR3 has 15 residues. Trimming at V came to 5 bases and at J to 5 bases, leaving 6 bases not matched to a gene. CDR3 in DNA: TGTGCCTGGGCACCCGGGACTAGCGGGAACAATGAGCAGTTCTTC. Amino acid sequence: CAWAPGTSGNNEQFF.

V usage is TRBV28 and J usage is TRBJ1-5; 8 nucleotides align to TRBD1. The V gene's germline CDR1 is MDHEN and CDR2 SYDVKM. This CDR3 has 14 residues. Trimming removed 6 bases from V and 1 base from J; junction bases left unmatched: 2. The CDR3 protein is CASSPGGSNQPQHF. CDR3 in DNA: TGTGCCAGCAGCCCAGGGGGCAGCAATCAGCCCCAGCATTTT.

The chain employs TRBV3-1 (or the pseudogene TRBV3-2) and TRBJ1-2, with 9 bases aligning to TRBD1. The CDR3 runs 16 residues. The germline gives CDR1 LGHDT, CDR2 YNNKEL (reference sequence). The ends lost 4 bases at V and 0 bases at J; junction bases unmatched: 6. CDR3 region: CASSRGQGLTNYGYTF. The DNA of the CDR3 is TGTGCCAGCAGCCGAGGACAGGGGCTAACTAACTATGGCTACACCTTC.

This chain's CDR3 is CASSQVMENGGYTF. CDR3 DNA: TGTGCCAGCAGCCAAGTTATGGAGAACGGTGGCTACACCTTC. The chain is built from TRBV3-1 (or the pseudogene TRBV3-2) and TRBJ1-2; D remains unclear. Between the trimmed V and J ends, which lost 1 base and 7 bases, there was a span of 13 bases. CDR1 is LGHDT, CDR2 YNNKEL, per germline (reference sequence). The CDR3 loop spans 14 amino acids.

The chain has TRBV4-3 and TRBJ2-3, with D unclear. CDR3 length equals 15 residues. The germline V and J ends were trimmed by 0 bases and 4 bases, with 11 bases remaining between them. Germline V gene lookup returns CDR1 LGHNA and CDR2 YSLEER. The CDR3 sequence is CASSQEGAKADTQYF. The CDR3 DNA follows: TGCGCCAGCAGCCAAGAAGGAGCAAAGGCAGATACGCAGTATTTT.

This chain links TRBV2 with TRBJ2-3, with 7 bases identical to TRBD2. V dropped 7 bases and J dropped 2; count of bases not matched to a gene: 3. This CDR3 is 13 amino acids long. Germline V lookup: CDR1 SNHLY, CDR2 FYNNEI. The CDR3 region is CASTAGTTDTQYF. The CDR3 region has the DNA TGTGCCAGCACAGCGGGAACCACAGATACGCAGTATTTT.

The chain is built from TRBV29-1 and TRBJ2-7; 7 bases map to TRBD2. Germline CDR1 is SQVTM and CDR2 is ANQGSEA. The V and J ends lost 0 bases and 2 bases, in that order; junction bases with no gene match: 10. The CDR3 extends over 16 amino acids. The CDR3 nucleotides are TGCAGCGTTGAAGATGGTTCAGCGGGGCCCCCCTACGAGCAGTACTTC. Amino acid sequence: CSVEDGSAGPPYEQYF.

The chain joins TRBV5-1 to TRBJ2-1; a weak D match, TRBD1 (8 bases). Germline V gene sequence: CDR1 SGHRS, CDR2 YFSETQ. This CDR3 region has 17 residues. The germline V and J ends were trimmed by 1 base and 8 bases, with 22 bases remaining between them. CDR3 in amino acids: CASSLSWTGRGSDEQFF. The CDR3 coding sequence is TGCGCCAGCAGCTTGAGCTGGACAGGGAGGGGCTCGGATGAGCAGTTCTTC.